The 16 T cell receptor beta chains presented below share a single source sample, sequenced in a study of OX40 agonist ivuxolimab in advanced cancers. TCRdb keeps only in-frame clones here, not all; method: immunoSEQ multiplex PCR. Here the sample spans about 41,000 clones, approximately 89% being singletons. Material: CD4+ or CD8+ T cells sorted from blood, obtained in a trial of the OX40 agonist ivuxolimab. The receptors were gathered from an adult with an advanced solid tumor such as melanoma, head and neck, liver or kidney cancer.

The genes are TRBV14 and TRBJ2-7, with D perhaps TRBD2 (5 bases). The CDR3 runs to 15 residues. The ends were cut back, 3 bases at V and 1 base at J, with 13 bases in the middle. Germline CDR1 reads SGHDN; CDR2 reads FVKESK. CDR3 in DNA: TGTGCCAGCAGCCAGGGATCTAGCAGTTCCTACGAGCAGTACTTC. As protein: CASSQGSSSSYEQYF.

The genes are TRBV18 and TRBJ2-5; 8 bases are shared with TRBD1. Germline V CDR1 and CDR2: KGHSH, LQKENI. Trimming cost V 4 bases and J 0 bases; bases outside gene matches: 4. This CDR3 comprises 15 residues. Written as DNA, the CDR3 is TGTGCCAGCTCACTTCGACAGGGGTACCAAGAGACCCAGTACTTC. Its translation is CASSLRQGYQETQYF.

The chain joins TRBV9 to TRBJ1-3; D call uncertain. The CDR3 covers 15 residues. Germline V gene sequence: CDR1 SGDLS, CDR2 YYNGEE. V lost 0 bases and J lost 1, with 8 bases in between. CDR3 bases: TGTGCCAGCAGCGTAGATCCGGGATCTGGAAACACCATATATTTT. It codes for CASSVDPGSGNTIYF. Supplemented by reference TRBV9 and TRBJ1-3, the full variable domain reads DSGVTQTPKHLITATGQRVTLRCSPRSGDLSVYWYQQSLDQGLQFLIQYYNGEERAKGNILERFSAQQFPDLHSELNLSSLELGDSALYFCASSVDPGSGNTIYFGEGSWLTVV.

This chain uses TRBV28 with TRBJ2-5; D uncertain. The CDR3 has 13 amino acids. Between the trimmed V and J ends, which lost 5 bases and 4 bases, there was a span of 11 bases. Germline assignment: CDR1 MDHEN and CDR2 SYDVKM. CDR3 in DNA: TGTGCCAGCAGTGGGGTCTTTGGAGAGACCCAGTACTTC. Translation gives CASSGVFGETQYF.

A single count supports this clone. The chain combines TRBV4-1 with TRBJ2-1; D gene ambiguous. V was pared by 1 base and J by 9 bases, with 10 bases between. The germline CDR1 and CDR2 sequences are MGHRA and YSYEKL. This CDR3 region has 13 residues. The CDR3 sequence: CASSQVGEAEQFF. The CDR3 DNA reads TGCGCCAGCAGCCAAGTAGGAGAGGCTGAGCAGTTCTTC.

This clone appeared a few times. The chain links TRBV5-6 to TRBJ1-5, with D possibly being TRBD1 (5 bases). Germline V gene data show CDR1 as SGHDT and CDR2 as YYEEEE. This CDR3 contains 19 residues. V shed 0 bases and J shed 1 base, with 20 bases lying between them. The CDR3 sequence is CASSLDPPGRGQSNQPQHF. The DNA for the CDR3 is TGTGCCAGCAGCTTGGATCCCCCGGGGAGGGGCCAAAGCAATCAGCCCCAGCATTTT.

The chain employs TRBV19 and TRBJ1-5, with D hard to call. There are 15 residues in the CDR3. The germline V gene has CDR1 LNHDA and CDR2 SQIVND (reference sequence). Trimming removed 3 bases from V and 3 bases from J, with 12 bases in between. The CDR3 region is CASSMGRKPNQPQHF. CDR3 nucleotides: TGTGCCAGTAGTATGGGCAGGAAGCCCAATCAGCCCCAGCATTTT.

The V call is TRBV28, the J call TRBJ2-2, with D maybe TRBD2 (5 bases). Trimming shortened V by 6 bases and J by 9 bases, and 17 bases separated the two germline ends. CDR3 length: 14 residues. CDR1 and CDR2 (germline): MDHEN, SYDVKM. CDR3 sequence reads: CASSPWGGSRELFF. The CDR3 nucleotides read TGTGCCAGCAGCCCCTGGGGTGGGAGTAGGGAGCTGTTTTTT.

This sequence joins TRBV6-5 and TRBJ2-7, with TRBD2 identical over 9 bases. The junction had 9 bases not matched to a gene; V was cut back by 6 bases and J by 6 bases. The length of the CDR3 is 14 residues. The germline V gene has CDR1 MNHEY and CDR2 SVGAGI. The CDR3 sequence: CASRDLAGALEQYF. CDR3 bases: TGTGCCAGCAGAGACTTAGCGGGAGCGCTCGAGCAGTACTTC.

This clone is a singleton in its sample. The rearrangement joins TRBV12-5 to TRBJ1-1, with 7 bases aligning to TRBD1. The junction had 15 bases not matched to a gene; V was cut back by 7 bases and J by 7 bases. Per germline, CDR1 LGHNT and CDR2 FRNRAP. The CDR3 extends over 15 amino acids. For the CDR3, the DNA is TGTGCTAGTGAGGGGGTCCCCGACAGGGAGCTTGAAGCTTTCTTT. Translated, it gives CASEGVPDRELEAFF. The entire variable domain, with the rest obtained from reference TRBV12-5 and TRBJ1-1, is as follows: DARVTQTPRHKVTEMGQEVTMRCQPILGHNTVFWYRQTMMQGLELLAYFRNRAPLDDSGMPKDRFSAEMPDATLATLKIQPSEPRDSAVYFCASEGVPDRELEAFFGQGTRLTVV.

The V gene is TRBV7-3, the J gene TRBJ2-3; 10 bases agree with TRBD2. CDR1 and CDR2 (germline): SGHTA, FQGTGA. The CDR3 sequence is 15 residues long. J lost 3 bases, V lost 4 bases, and 4 bases had no gene match. CDR3 protein: CASSSGLAETDTQYF. The DNA of the CDR3 is TGTGCCAGCAGCTCTGGACTAGCGGAGACAGATACGCAGTATTTT.

The chain is built from TRBV6-6 and TRBJ2-7, with 9 bases identical to TRBD1. The germline gives CDR1 MNHNY, CDR2 SVGAGI (reference sequence). The V and J ends lost 8 bases and 4 bases, in that order; junction bases with no gene match: 6. The CDR3 sequence is 13 residues long. Here the CDR3 reads CASSRDRAYEQYF. DNA of the CDR3: TGTGCCAGCTCCCGGGACAGGGCGTACGAGCAGTACTTC.

This chain links TRBV11-3 with TRBJ2-1, with D possibly being TRBD2 (6 bases). Germline values: CDR1 SGHNT, CDR2 YENEEA. With 1 base removed from V and 12 bases from J, the gap between germline ends came to 19 bases. The length of the CDR3 is 15 residues. CDR3 in amino acids: CASSLATGRSQGQFF. DNA of the CDR3: TGTGCCAGCAGCTTAGCCACGGGGAGGAGTCAGGGGCAGTTCTTC.

This chain uses TRBV2 with TRBJ2-1, with D possibly TRBD2 on 5 matching bases. Germline loops: CDR1 SNHLY, CDR2 FYNNEI. Trimming removed 7 bases from V and 6 bases from J, with 19 bases in between. This CDR3 region has 15 residues. The DNA for the CDR3 is TGTGCCAGCAATCTCGACGCGAGGGCCAGCAATGAGCAGTTCTTC. This codes for CASNLDARASNEQFF. Based on the CDR3 plus reference TRBV2 and TRBJ2-1, the full variable domain is EPEVTQTPSHQVTQMGQEVILRCVPISNHLYFYWYRQILGQKVEFLVSFYNNEISEKSEIFDDQFSVERPDGSNFTLKIRSTKLEDSAMYFCASNLDARASNEQFFGPGTRLTVL.

This clone was found a few times. The chain uses TRBV10-3 and TRBJ2-5, with 10 bases identical to TRBD2. The germline V gene encodes CDR1 ENHRY and CDR2 SYGVKD. This CDR3 spans 17 amino acids. Trimming took 2 bases from V and 3 from J; bases not matched to a gene: 9. CDR3 amino acids: CAISEGASGSGKETQYF. The CDR3 nucleotides are TGTGCCATCAGTGAGGGGGCTAGCGGGAGCGGAAAAGAGACCCAGTACTTC.

This chain connects TRBV11-3 to TRBJ2-3, with D perhaps TRBD2 (6 bases). V was clipped by 1 base and J by 1 base, with 6 bases between them. Looked up from germline, CDR1 is SGHNT and CDR2 is YENEEA. CDR3 size: 14 residues. The CDR3 DNA reads as TGTGCCAGCAGCTTAGCGGGAGGCACAGATACGCAGTATTTT. Protein sequence: CASSLAGGTDTQYF.